This TCR beta chain was profiled in a study of response to subunit inactivated influenza vaccine. Findings and limits, study-wide: With each seasonal influenza vaccination, the authors suggested, few new T cells are recruited.

TCRdb independently ran MiXCR on the RT-PCR reads; one entry per CDR3 protein. The data show 530,000 or so distinct CDR3 sequences, 25% seen once. As to this clonotype: As yet, its antigen is unknown.

The TCR sequence derives from a man aged 50-60 years who received an inactivated influenza vaccine. The source was CD4+ T cells sorted from PBMCs, collected approximately 5 days after vaccination.

CDR3 DNA: TGTGCCAGCAGAGACAGGGGATCTCAGCCCCAGCATTTT. It translates to CASRDRGSQPQHF. The chain has TRBV28 and TRBJ1-5, with 8 nucleotides matching TRBD1. Trimming removed 6 bases from V and 6 bases from J; junction bases left unmatched: 4. Looked up from germline, CDR1 is MDHEN and CDR2 is SYDVKM. This CDR3 has 13 residues.